The T cell receptor (beta chain) described here comes from a study of blood T cells in healthy people across ages. Across the whole study: Capture via template switching afforded approximately one barcoded beta molecule per two T cells.

This clonotype has a count of ten or more. V gave up 2 bases and J gave up 2 bases; unmatched junction bases: 5. CDR1 DFQATT and CDR2 SNEGSKA come from the germline V gene (reference sequence). The CDR3 sequence is 15 residues long. Through a sample-barcoded 5' primer and a J-beta primer mix, a second PCR was run for about 6 to 11 cycles. One entry per CDR3 protein results from TCRdb running MiXCR on the 5' RACE reads. The profile covers some 940,000 distinct CDR3 sequences, with almost 30% appearing a single time and roughly 10% taken by the ten largest. This same sample was also part of a study on T cells of mothers and their children. That work adds: Donation involved a few healthy Caucasian mothers and the six children that they had. Every mother supplied over 8 million TCR beta CDR3 reads and every child 2.5 million to 3.5 million. Related mother-child pairs showed slightly, non-significantly higher overlap than unrelated pairs.

This TCR came from a woman aged 40 to 50 in good health. The sequencing input was blood. The chain has TRBV20-1 and TRBJ2-1, with 8 bases aligning to TRBD2. The CDR3 nucleotides are TGCAGTGCTAGAAGCGGCGGGGGGCCCTACAATGAGCAGTTCTTC. It is translated as CSARSGGGPYNEQFF.